Below, 27 T cell receptor beta chains from the same sample are listed, as sequenced in a study of post-analysis software for immune sequencing data. Study-wide results and caveats: TRBV5-6, TRBV5-1 and TRBV20-1 were among four or five TRBV segments more frequent in patients than controls.

Their antigen targets remain unknown. Tagging with unique molecular identifiers was a feature of the TCR beta cDNA libraries. TCRdb re-derived calls from the PCR reads in MiXCR, one entry per CDR3 protein. The sample lists about 180,000 distinct CDR3 sequences; 25% to 35% were seen once. Sequenced material: blood. These receptors were obtained from a girl aged 10-17 years with multiple sclerosis.

This clonotype was seen a few times. J is TRBJ2-1 and V is TRBV3-1; no clear D. Germline CDR1 reads LGHDT; CDR2 reads YNNKEL (reference sequence). V gave up 1 base and J gave up 2 bases, with 6 bases separating them. This CDR3 spans 14 amino acids. The CDR3 bases are TGTGCCAGCAGCCAAGGGCTTCCCTACAATGAGCAGTTCTTC. This gives the protein CASSQGLPYNEQFF.

Comment on this clonotype: Possible read error: a much larger clone is one base away. Here the CDR3 reads CASSQGPHPVWYGYTF. The DNA for the CDR3 is TGTGCCAGCAGCCAAGGGCCCCACCCGGTATGGTATGGCTACACCTTC. This chain links TRBV4-2 with TRBJ1-2, with no clear D. The V and J ends lost 1 base and 5 bases respectively, with 17 bases between them. Germline CDR1 and CDR2: LGHNA and YNFKEQ. The CDR3 runs to 16 residues.

V gene TRBV27 combines with J gene TRBJ1-4; no clear D. The CDR3 has 14 residues. Trimming removed 8 bases from V and 6 bases from J, with 16 bases in between. Germline V gene data show CDR1 as MNHEY and CDR2 as SMNVEV (reference sequence). The chain's CDR3 is CASGPGRYYEKLFF. Written as DNA, the CDR3 is TGTGCCAGCGGCCCGGGCAGATACTATGAAAAACTGTTTTTT. Looking up the rest from reference TRBV27 and TRBJ1-4 gives the full variable domain: EAQVTQNPRYLITVTGKKLTVTCSQNMNHEYMSWYRQDPGLGLRQIYYSMNVEVTDKGDVPEGYKVSRKEKRNFPLILESPSPNQTSLYFCASGPGRYYEKLFFGSGTQLSVL.

The J gene is TRBJ2-2, the V gene TRBV2, with 8 bases that match TRBD2. The germline V gene has CDR1 SNHLY and CDR2 FYNNEI. This CDR3 has 16 residues. V lost 4 bases to trimming and J lost 2 bases; unmatched junction nucleotides: 6. CDR3 amino acids: CASSAAGLVNTGELFF. As DNA, the CDR3 is TGTGCCAGCAGTGCGGCGGGACTAGTCAACACCGGGGAGCTGTTTTTT.

A note on this clonotype: Possible read error: a much larger clone is one base away. V is TRBV28 and J is TRBJ2-7; the D call may be TRBD1 or TRBD2 (5 bases each). This CDR3 region has 15 residues. CDR1 is MDHEN, CDR2 SYDVKM, per germline. CDR3 nucleotides: TGTGCCTGCAGTTTCGGGGAAGGGGTAACCTACGAGCAGTACTTC. This sequence encodes CACSFGEGVTYEQYF.

The chain is built from TRBV6-6 and TRBJ2-7, with D possibly matching TRBD2 (6 bases). Germline-derived CDR1 and CDR2 are MNHNY and SVGAGI (reference sequence). V gave up 8 bases and J gave up 0 bases, with 14 bases separating them. The CDR3 is 14 residues long. The CDR3, as DNA: TGTGCCAGCTTCAAGCGGGCGGGCTCCTACGAGCAGTACTTC. It codes for CASFKRAGSYEQYF.

The chain employs TRBV29-1 and TRBJ2-5; D gene ambiguous. The CDR3 has 12 residues. Germline V gene data show CDR1 as SQVTM and CDR2 as ANQGSEA. Here the CDR3 DNA reads TGCTCCCTTGGAGAGTCCCAAGAGACCCAGTACTTC. Protein product: CSLGESQETQYF.

Regarding this clonotype: Just one base apart from a much larger clone, this may be a read error. The rearrangement uses TRBV4-1 and TRBJ2-3; D may be TRBD2 (5 bases). Looked up from germline, CDR1 is MGHRA and CDR2 is YSYEKL. The CDR3 loop spans 15 amino acids. In DNA, the CDR3 is TGCGCCAGCAGCCAAGGAGGGTTAGTCACAAATACGCAGTATTTT. It codes for CASSQGGLVTNTQYF.

In this sample, this clonotype turned up a few times. The chain is built from TRBV5-1 and TRBJ2-3; D gene uncertain. Trimming shortened V by 0 bases and J by 2 bases, and 7 bases separated the two germline ends. The germline gives CDR1 SGHRS, CDR2 YFSETQ. This CDR3 has 14 residues. The CDR3 reads CASSLGGTTDTQYF. DNA for the CDR3: TGCGCCAGCAGCTTGGGCGGAACCACAGATACGCAGTATTTT.

J is TRBJ2-3 and V is TRBV5-1, with 8 bases identical to TRBD2. The CDR3 runs to 17 residues. Germline V gene data show CDR1 as SGHRS and CDR2 as YFSETQ. V was pared by 0 bases and J by 1 base, with 7 bases of the junction left unmatched. DNA of the CDR3: TGCGCCAGCAGCTTGGATCGGTCGCGGGAGGGCACAGATACGCAGTATTTT. This encodes CASSLDRSREGTDTQYF.

A note on this clonotype: A much more abundant neighbour one base away suggests this may be a read error. The V and J genes are TRBV4-2 and TRBJ2-1; D gene unclear. This CDR3 is built from 19 residues. Germline CDR1 LGHNA, CDR2 YNFKEQ. Trimming left V 5 bases short and J 10 bases short, with 33 bases between. CDR3 bases: TGTGCCAGCAGCTACATAGAGAGTCCGAAACTTCCCCTTACCTACGAGCAGTTCTTC. This sequence encodes CASSYIESPKLPLTYEQFF.

About this clonotype: A read error may explain this, as a much larger clone is one base away. The chain links TRBV4-2 to TRBJ2-3; the match to TRBD2 covers 7 bases. Germline CDR1 reads LGHNA; CDR2 reads YNFKEQ. The CDR3 contains 17 residues. V shed 0 bases, J shed 2 bases, and the junction held 8 bases outside the gene matches. The CDR3, as DNA: TGTGCCAGCAGCCAAGACGCGGGGCGACTAGCCACAGATACGCAGTATTTT. Its protein product is CASSQDAGRLATDTQYF.

A remark on this clonotype: A clone one base away is much larger, so this may be a read error. CDR3 sequence reads: CAGSQDGGGVTYEQYF. In nucleotides, the CDR3 is TGTGCCGGCAGCCAAGATGGGGGGGGCGTAACCTACGAGCAGTACTTC. The gene calls are TRBV3-1 and TRBJ2-7; TRBD2 is a possible D gene (7 bases). This CDR3 has 16 amino acids. Germline-derived CDR1 and CDR2 are LGHDT and YNNKEL (reference sequence).

This clonotype has ten or more counts. The genes are TRBV6-6 and TRBJ1-2, with TRBD1 identical over 7 bases. V dropped 6 bases and J dropped 6; count of bases not matched to a gene: 13. Germline V gene sequence: CDR1 MNHNY, CDR2 SVGAGI (reference sequence). The CDR3 consists of 15 residues. The CDR3, as DNA: TGTGCCAGCAGCCAACAAAAGGGGGCGCCTGATGGCTACACCTTC. It encodes CASSQQKGAPDGYTF.

This clonotype has a handful of counts. V is TRBV12-3 or TRBV12-4 and J is TRBJ1-1; no firm D call. The CDR3 has 14 amino acids. V was pared by 5 bases and J by 1 base, with 11 bases between. In nucleotides, the CDR3 is TGTGCCAGCAGTGGGTCAAACAGGAACACTGAAGCTTTCTTT. Translation: CASSGSNRNTEAFF.

This sequence joins TRBV11-3 and TRBJ2-1, with a possible D match to TRBD1 (6 bases). V shed 5 bases and J shed 5 bases, with 13 bases lying between them. This CDR3 is built from 14 residues. Germline-derived CDR1 and CDR2 are SGHNT and YENEEA. CDR3 DNA sequence: TGTGCCAGCAGCGTAACAGGGTTGGACAATGAGCAGTTCTTC. Translation: CASSVTGLDNEQFF.

In this sample, this clonotype turned up many times. The genes are TRBV12-3 or TRBV12-4 and TRBJ2-7; TRBD2 aligns across 7 bases. V lost 5 bases to trimming and J lost 0 bases; unmatched junction nucleotides: 7. This CDR3 comprises 15 residues. The CDR3 here is CASSPERDPSYEQYF. The CDR3, as DNA: TGTGCCAGCAGTCCAGAGCGGGACCCCTCCTACGAGCAGTACTTC.

This rearrangement joins TRBV5-1 to TRBJ2-1; the D is unclear. V lost 4 bases and J lost 6, with 11 bases in between. The CDR3 consists of 13 residues. Germline CDR1 and CDR2: SGHRS and YFSETQ. CDR3 residues: CASSPSFSNEQFF. The CDR3, as DNA: TGCGCCAGCAGCCCCTCCTTTAGCAATGAGCAGTTCTTC.

This clonotype was observed many times. V is TRBV5-1 and J is TRBJ2-1; D perhaps matches TRBD2 (5 bases). This CDR3 has 15 amino acids. V gave up 0 bases and J gave up 5 bases, with 12 bases separating them. Looked up from germline, CDR1 is SGHRS and CDR2 is YFSETQ. CDR3 sequence reads: CASSLAPGGHNEQFF. DNA of the CDR3: TGCGCCAGCAGCTTGGCGCCTGGAGGACACAATGAGCAGTTCTTC.

This clonotype was seen repeatedly, ten times or more. V is TRBV7-9 and J is TRBJ2-5, with D perhaps being TRBD1 or TRBD2 (6 bases each). V lost 6 bases and J lost 2, with 13 bases in between. The CDR3 spans 14 residues. Per germline, CDR1 SEHNR and CDR2 FQNEAQ (reference sequence). CDR3 in DNA: TGTGCCAGCAGTTCGGGGGCTATGCAAGAGACCCAGTACTTC. Residues: CASSSGAMQETQYF.

Concerning this clonotype: This could be a read error, since a much larger clone is one nucleotide away. The chain couples TRBV10-3 to TRBJ1-5; D is perhaps TRBD1 (5 bases). The CDR3 sequence is 12 residues long. The germline gives CDR1 ENHRY, CDR2 SYGVKD. Deletions cut 10 bases from V and 5 bases from J, with 12 bases between. The CDR3 is CATSSGDQPQHF. The CDR3 DNA follows: TGTGCCACCAGCTCGGGGGATCAGCCCCAGCATTTT.

This sequence joins TRBV20-1 and TRBJ2-2, with TRBD1 as a possible D gene (6 bases). V shed 6 bases and J shed 2 bases, with 25 bases lying between them. The germline V gene has CDR1 DFQATT and CDR2 SNEGSKA (reference sequence). The CDR3 totals 18 residues. The CDR3 loop reads CSARGSERAGTNTGELFF. The CDR3 DNA reads as TGCAGTGCCAGGGGCAGCGAGAGGGCCGGGACAAACACCGGGGAGCTGTTTTTT.

The rearrangement uses TRBV4-2 and TRBJ2-5, with unresolved D. Trimming pared 2 bases from V and 5 bases from J, leaving 12 bases between. The CDR3 spans 14 residues. The germline CDR1 and CDR2 sequences are LGHNA and YNFKEQ. The CDR3 protein is CASSQYGYVETQYF. CDR3 in DNA: TGTGCCAGCAGCCAATACGGATATGTGGAGACCCAGTACTTC.

There are a few counts of this clonotype. This chain links TRBV20-1 with TRBJ1-4; maybe TRBD1 (5 bases). The CDR3 spans 13 residues. The germline CDR1 and CDR2 sequences are DFQATT and SNEGSKA (reference sequence). V shed 2 bases and J shed 7 bases, with 11 bases lying between them. DNA of the CDR3: TGCAGTGCTAGAATCAGGGACGGTGAAAAACTGTTTTTT. Translation gives CSARIRDGEKLFF.

As concerns this clonotype: This clone may be a read error of a much larger clone one base away. This chain joins TRBV20-1 and TRBJ2-1, with 9 bases aligning to TRBD1. The CDR3 covers 14 residues. CDR1 is DFQATT, CDR2 SNEGSKA, per germline (reference sequence). The CDR3 DNA is TGCAGTGCTAGGACACAGGGGGCATACAGTGAGCAGTTCTTC. Translated, it gives CSARTQGAYSEQFF.

The rearrangement joins TRBV6-5 to TRBJ2-7; D may be TRBD2 (5 bases). CDR3 length: 18 amino acids. Looked up from germline, CDR1 is MNHEY and CDR2 is SVGAGI. The V end lost 0 bases, the J end lost 0 bases, and 18 bases lay between the germline ends. CDR3 residues: CASSYSRALGGSSYEQYF. CDR3 DNA sequence: TGTGCCAGCAGTTACTCGAGAGCTTTAGGCGGGTCCTCCTACGAGCAGTACTTC.

A few counts support this clonotype. A much larger clonotype is one base distant, so this may be a read error. The genes are TRBV29-1 and TRBJ2-5; D is tentatively TRBD1 or TRBD2 (5 bases each). Between the trimmed V and J ends, which lost 4 bases and 11 bases, there was a span of 20 bases. This CDR3 contains 13 residues. CDR1 and CDR2 (germline): SQVTM, ANQGSEA. The CDR3 here is CSVGDDSYNEQYF. In nucleotides, the CDR3 is TGCAGCGTTGGGGACGATTCTTACAATGAGCAGTACTTC.